The table lists the clone carrying this T cell receptor (beta chain) with many counts. Antigen unknown. Trimming left V 3 bases short and J 5 bases short, with 16 bases between. CDR3 length equals 14 residues. Germline V lookup: CDR1 DFQATT, CDR2 SNEGSKA (reference sequence). MiXCR, applied by TCRdb to the reads, yields one record per CDR3 protein. The data show roughly 240,000 distinct CDR3 sequences, about 7% seen once. The data are from a study of T cell repertoires in cytomegalovirus infection. Study-level results: Identification of carriers of CMV plus the relevant HLA was performed using cumulative public TCR beta family frequency. HLA-C-restricted CMV-specific TCR beta clonotypes prevailed in the ex vivo response.

The clonotype was recovered from a human donor in good health (CMV status not recorded). Some clones in this sample may be carry-over from other donors' samples. Specimen: PBMCs. V is TRBV20-1 and J is TRBJ1-1; the D is unclear. CDR3 coding DNA: TGCAGTGCTAGTTCTGAGGGTTTTGAGACTGAAGCTTTCTTT. Translated: CSASSEGFETEAFF.